This passage covers 7 T cell receptor beta chains from one sample sequenced in a study of blood T cell repertoires in COVID-19. Sequenced by immunoSEQ multiplex PCR; TCRdb stores in-frame clones only, minus some. The table lists 120,000 to 150,000 clones, about four fifths of them singletons. The sample was peripheral blood. The source of these receptors is a human donor with acute or convalescent COVID-19. The donor label of this sample is uncertain.

This rearrangement joins TRBV30 to TRBJ2-2; D unresolved. Germline V CDR1 and CDR2: GTSNPN, SVGIG (reference sequence). V lost 2 bases and J lost 1, with 5 bases in between. This CDR3 comprises 13 residues. The CDR3 sequence: CAWSSGNTGELFF. For the CDR3, the DNA is TGTGCCTGGAGTTCCGGGAACACCGGGGAGCTGTTTTTT.

V and J are TRBV7-6 and TRBJ2-3; D is perhaps TRBD2 (6 bases). The CDR3 is 18 residues long. Trimming took 0 bases from V and 3 from J, leaving 19 bases between them. In germline, CDR1 is SGHVS, CDR2 FNYEAQ. The CDR3, as DNA: TGTGCCAGCAGCTTAGCCCCCCACACTAGCACCCTAACAGATACGCAGTATTTT. It is translated as CASSLAPHTSTLTDTQYF.

V gene TRBV10-3 combines with J gene TRBJ2-7, with a possible D match to TRBD1 (5 bases). The CDR3 consists of 12 residues. Germline V gives CDR1 ENHRY, CDR2 SYGVKD. V lost 6 bases and J 3 bases, leaving 9 bases between the germline ends. This chain's CDR3 is CAISPGHYEQYF. The CDR3 coding sequence is TGTGCCATCAGCCCTGGACACTACGAGCAGTACTTC.

The V call is TRBV5-5, the J call TRBJ1-5, with D possibly being TRBD1 (5 bases). This CDR3 comprises 17 residues. In germline, CDR1 is SGHKS, CDR2 YYEKEE (reference sequence). Trimming cost V 4 bases and J 0 bases, with 17 bases left between them. CDR3 loop: CASSARGDSYSNQPQHF. For the CDR3, the DNA is TGTGCCAGCAGCGCCCGAGGGGACTCCTATAGCAATCAGCCCCAGCATTTT.

The rearrangement joins TRBV10-1 to TRBJ1-6, with TRBD1 matching over 8 bases. This CDR3 contains 15 residues. Germline V gene data show CDR1 as WNHNN and CDR2 as SYGVQD (reference sequence). V lost 7 bases, J lost 6 bases, and 8 bases stayed unmatched. The DNA for the CDR3 is TGCGCCAGCACCGCAGGACAGGGTGGTAATTCACCCCTCCACTTT. This codes for CASTAGQGGNSPLHF.

The rearrangement joins TRBV19 to TRBJ2-1; the match to TRBD2 covers 10 bases. Germline V gene lookup returns CDR1 LNHDA and CDR2 SQIVND (reference sequence). The J segment lost 2 bases and the V segment lost 6 bases, leaving 1 base of the junction unmatched. CDR3 length equals 14 residues. Written as DNA, the CDR3 is TGTGCCAGTAGAACTAGCGGGGCCTACAATGAGCAGTTCTTC. Its translation is CASRTSGAYNEQFF.

This clone has only one observation. The chain recombines TRBV19 with TRBJ1-5, with D possibly being TRBD1 (6 bases). This CDR3 spans 15 amino acids. V shed 2 bases and J shed 6 bases, with 14 bases lying between them. CDR1 is LNHDA and CDR2 is SQIVND in the germline V gene (reference sequence). The CDR3 DNA reads TGTGCCAGTAGTATAATAACAGGGTTCGCTCAGCCCCAGCATTTT. Translated: CASSIITGFAQPQHF. Full variable domain (rest looked up from reference TRBV19 and TRBJ1-5): DGGITQSPKYLFRKEGQNVTLSCEQNLNHDAMYWYRQDPGQGLRLIYYSQIVNDFQKGDIAEGYSVSREKKESFPLTVTSAQKNPTAFYLCASSIITGFAQPQHFGDGTRLSIL.